The clone carrying this T cell receptor beta chain was found a few times. Its target is unknown. This sample is part of a study of blood T cells in healthy people across ages. Study-level results: When one million T cells were used, diversity estimates were thought to be underestimates. Older individuals had lower TCR beta diversity per million T cells (the decline was roughly linear).

Then a second PCR, running about 7 to 11 cycles, was carried out with a sample-barcoded 5' primer and a J-beta primer mix. Every molecule of cDNA carried a tag from a template-switch adaptor with 12 random nucleotides. All samples gave at least 2.5 million CDR3-containing paired-end reads. One entry per CDR3 protein, called by TCRdb with MiXCR from the 5' RACE reads. Of about 700,000 distinct CDR3 sequences in the sample, about 30% were seen once. CDR3 size: 18 residues. J was trimmed by 1 base and V by 7 bases; bases with no gene match: 17. CDR1 is MNHNS and CDR2 is SASEGT in the germline V gene. Sequences were obtained from blood. The chain has TRBV6-1 and TRBJ1-1; 8 nucleotides match TRBD1. The sequence was obtained from an elderly woman in good health. CDR3 DNA sequence: TGTGCCAGCACCGAAGGAGTTGTCAGGGGGCGCGGGAACACTGAAGCTTTCTTT. It translates to CASTEGVVRGRGNTEAFF.